This T cell receptor (beta chain) was recorded in a study of T cell responses to AZD1222 COVID-19 vaccine. Comment on this clone: Antigen specificity is unknown.

The method was immunoSEQ multiplex PCR; TCRdb's version includes in-frame clones alone and lacks a portion of them. This sample yields about 180,000 clones, of which about 92% are seen a single time; 2.6% belongs to the top ten. Study-level points and caveats: After the peak T cell response, and only then, were repertoires sampled. Clonal diversity was possibly underestimated; the donors were predominantly white British and more often female. Baseline seropositivity characterized only a handful of AZD1222 recipients. Of spike-specific TCRs, nearly half reportedly target regions left unmutated in variants.

Trimming removed 5 bases at V and 0 bases at J, with 17 bases between. The CDR3 is 17 amino acids. Looked up from germline, CDR1 is LNHDA and CDR2 is SQIVND (reference sequence). Here the sequenced sample was peripheral blood, taken on day 0 of AZD1222 vaccination. This TCR came from an adult in good health. This rearrangement joins TRBV19 to TRBJ1-3, with D maybe TRBD1 (5 bases). The CDR3 protein is CASSESGLLSSGNTIYF. CDR3 bases: TGTGCCAGTAGTGAATCGGGACTTTTGAGCTCTGGAAACACCATATATTTT.